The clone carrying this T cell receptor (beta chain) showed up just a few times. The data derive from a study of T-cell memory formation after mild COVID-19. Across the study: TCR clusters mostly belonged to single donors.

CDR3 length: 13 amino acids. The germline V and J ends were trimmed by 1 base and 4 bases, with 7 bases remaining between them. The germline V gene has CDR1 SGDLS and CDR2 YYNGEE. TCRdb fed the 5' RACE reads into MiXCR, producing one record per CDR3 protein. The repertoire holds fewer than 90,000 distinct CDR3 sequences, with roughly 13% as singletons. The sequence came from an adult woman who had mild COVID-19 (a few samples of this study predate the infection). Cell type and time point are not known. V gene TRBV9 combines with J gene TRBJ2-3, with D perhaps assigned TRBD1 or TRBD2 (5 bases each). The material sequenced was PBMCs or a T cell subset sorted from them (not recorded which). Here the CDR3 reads CASSVWDADTQYF. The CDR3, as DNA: TGTGCCAGCAGCGTATGGGACGCAGATACGCAGTATTTT.